This T cell receptor beta chain was identified during a study of Ad26.COV2.S vaccination and SARS-CoV-2 variants (dated by TCRdb to the early 2020s). In terms of the full investigation: Donors in the vaccine arm were drawn from COV1001, a phase I-IIa trial of Ad26.COV2.S in healthy adults that was multicentre, randomized, double-blind and placebo-controlled. Ad26.COV2.S was administered intramuscularly at a dose of 5x10^10 or 1x10^11 viral particles, either as one shot or as two shots given 56 days apart. TCRbeta repertoire sequencing served as the tool for gauging how specific and how broad the SARS-CoV-2-reactive T cell receptors were following Ad26.COV2.S vaccination. The TCR-sequenced set comprised approximately 32 samples: 19 Ad26.COV2.S vaccine recipients, 5 placebo recipients and 8 SARS-CoV-2 convalescent individuals. Participants in the trial were split at random into five groups of five each, receiving low-dose or high-dose Ad26.COV2.S once or twice, or else placebo on both occasions. Investigators remained blinded to trial group allocation during experiments and outcome assessment.

The immunoSEQ Assay was used to sequence TCRbeta CDR3 regions. After extraction, genomic DNA underwent amplification by bias-controlled multiplex PCR, followed by high-throughput sequencing. In the paper's pipeline: To quantify the absolute abundance of every unique TCRbeta CDR3 region, sequences were collapsed and filtered. T cell fraction was estimated by normalizing TCRbeta template counts to usable DNA, with usable DNA measured through amplification of reference genes found in all nucleated cells. Repertoire TCRs were annotated as SARS-CoV-2-specific when V gene, CDR3 amino acid sequence and J gene were exactly matched to a known reactive TCR set. The reference SARS-CoV-2 TCR set was derived from MIRA and filtered for enrichment in COVID-19-positive ImmuneCODE repertoires, a step that removed public or cross-reactive TCRs. Drawing on the MIRA antigens, annotated TCRs were analysed further at the level of specific ORF or position within ORF. Breadth was defined as the number of annotated unique rearrangements divided by the total number of unique productive rearrangements, and depth was defined as the summed frequency of the annotated unique rearrangements. Two-sided Wilcoxon rank-sum tests were used to compare TCR breadth between groups. TCRdb took over this immuneACCESS table, retaining in-frame rearrangements with V and J assigned. Such tables are incomplete; in checked studies, under half of the missing clones stem from an unresolved V gene, and the remainder is unexplained. That table gives V, J and clone size, and the DNA gave D and trimming. This sample has around 240,000 clones in its table, and around nine tenths of those were observed once. The top ten clonotypes cover around a tenth of the sample.

This clone appeared a few times. What antigen it recognizes has not been identified. Nothing much larger sits one base from this clone, and base qualities are not available. The treatment or condition label on this specimen signifies: some 20 received Ad26.COV2.S at low or high dose, single or two shots; about 5 received placebo; per-sample allocation not given. For vaccine and placebo recipients, repertoires were sequenced using samples collected on day 63 after the first injection. Between 29 July and 7 August 2020, Cohort 1b enrolled fewer than 30 adults aged 18-55 years at one site in Boston, USA. Ad26.COV2.S consisted of a replication-incompetent adenovirus type 26 vector by which a prefusion-stabilized SARS-CoV-2 spike protein from the original Wuhan strain was expressed. What the authors observed across the whole study: The study was not powered for comparison of responses between vaccine doses or regimens. After vaccination, spike-specific CD8+ and CD4+ T cell responses were reported to show substantial breadth. Non-spike TCR breadth was comparable between vaccine and placebo recipients, consistent with the vaccine containing only spike. Compared with placebo recipients, Ad26.COV2.S recipients showed higher spike-specific TCR breadth (P = 0.0014). It was noted by the authors that total T cell responses may have been underestimated by the TCR breadth and depth analyses.

The CDR3 starts with the cysteine, ends with the phenylalanine, and has 13 residues. Only the CDR3 DNA stays, 39 bases, in frame from base 1. Per the germline V gene (reference sequence), LNHDA is the CDR1 and SQIVND is the CDR2. The V end loses 2 bases and the J end loses 9 bases, and a stretch of 11 bases separates them. The sequence is built from TRBV19 and TRBJ2-4, with the D gene too uncertain to name. Source: peripheral blood, taken in a trial of Ad26.COV2.S vaccine versus placebo. The clonotype was recovered from a person between 18 and 65 years old who received the Ad26.COV2.S COVID-19 vaccine or a placebo. The nucleotide sequence reads as follows: TGTGCCAGTAGTATATTAGGCGCCGGCATTCAGTACTTC. This is translated as CASSILGAGIQYF. The full variable domain, completed from the reference TRBV19 and TRBJ2-4 proteins outside the CDR3, reads DGGITQSPKYLFRKEGQNVTLSCEQNLNHDAMYWYRQDPGQGLRLIYYSQIVNDFQKGDIAEGYSVSREKKESFPLTVTSAQKNPTAFYLCASSILGAGIQYFGAGTRLSVL.